Following are 11 T cell receptor beta chains from one sample sequenced in a study of CD8+ T cells in alopecia areata. Treatment indicated: oral pan-JAK inhibitor, 5-10 mg twice daily. Sequencing templates came from extracted RNA that was reverse transcribed into cDNA. Repertoires were generated with immunoSEQ multiplex PCR, while TCRdb's copy carries only in-frame clones and drops some. In the table there are some 44,000 clones, just under 95% of which are singletons. The sequencing here drew on CD8+ T cells sorted from blood, taken at week 24, from a patient treated with tofacitinib. The origin of the receptors is a human donor with alopecia areata.

This chain uses TRBV13 with TRBJ2-5, with 9 bases fitting TRBD1. The J call may be in error: the DNA end matches TRBJ2-7 better. This CDR3 is 14 amino acids long. Per germline, CDR1 PRHDT and CDR2 FYEKMQ (reference sequence). This chain's CDR3 is CASSSGTGSHEQYF. CDR3 sequence (DNA): TGTGCCAGCAGCTCCGGGACAGGGAGTCACGAGCAGTACTTC.

J is TRBJ2-7 and V is TRBV19; 7 bases line up with TRBD2. V lost 5 bases and J lost 4; bases outside the gene matches: 8. Germline CDR1 LNHDA, CDR2 SQIVND (reference sequence). The CDR3 length is 14 residues. DNA for the CDR3: TGTGCCAGTAGTTCCTTCGGGGGGTCTTACGAGCAGTACTTC. This encodes CASSSFGGSYEQYF. Full variable domain (outside the CDR3, taken from reference TRBV19 and TRBJ2-7): DGGITQSPKYLFRKEGQNVTLSCEQNLNHDAMYWYRQDPGQGLRLIYYSQIVNDFQKGDIAEGYSVSREKKESFPLTVTSAQKNPTAFYLCASSSFGGSYEQYFGPGTRLTVT.

This clone was seen a single time. The chain couples TRBV5-1 to TRBJ2-1; 11 nucleotides agree with TRBD2. The germline V gene encodes CDR1 SGHRS and CDR2 YFSETQ. With V trimmed by 2 bases and J by 0 bases, 16 bases remained unmatched. The CDR3 length is 21 residues. CDR3 region: CASSFPVTSGGDWSSYNEQFF. The DNA of the CDR3 is TGCGCCAGCAGCTTCCCTGTAACTAGCGGGGGCGATTGGAGCTCCTACAATGAGCAGTTCTTC. Full variable domain (missing parts from reference TRBV5-1 and TRBJ2-1): KAGVTQTPRYLIKTRGQQVTLSCSPISGHRSVSWYQQTPGQGLQFLFEYFSETQRNKGNFPGRFSGRQFSNSRSEMNVSTLELGDSALYLCASSFPVTSGGDWSSYNEQFFGPGTRLTVL.

The V call is TRBV27, the J call TRBJ2-1, with 8 positions matching TRBD2. The CDR3 has 14 amino acids. From germline, CDR1 is MNHEY and CDR2 SMNVEV (reference sequence). The V segment lost 3 bases and the J segment 3 bases; nucleotides outside the gene matches: 1. CDR3 protein: CASSFSGDYNEQFF. In DNA, the CDR3 is TGTGCCAGCAGTTTTAGCGGGGACTACAATGAGCAGTTCTTC.

J is TRBJ1-2 and V is TRBV27; TRBD1 matches 8 bases. Trimming cost V 1 base and J 8 bases; bases outside gene matches: 6. The CDR3 extends over 14 amino acids. Looked up from germline, CDR1 is MNHEY and CDR2 is SMNVEV (reference sequence). The CDR3: CASSLYRGTGGYTF. CDR3 DNA: TGTGCCAGCAGTTTATACAGGGGGACTGGGGGCTACACCTTC.

The CDR3 sequence: CASSQDRYEETQYF. The CDR3 coding sequence is TGCGCCAGCAGCCAAGACAGATACGAAGAGACCCAGTACTTC. The chain is built from TRBV4-1 and TRBJ2-5, with D hard to call. Per the germline V gene, CDR1 is MGHRA and CDR2 is YSYEKL. CDR3 size: 14 residues. The germline V and J ends were trimmed by 0 bases and 3 bases, with 8 bases remaining between them.

The chain links TRBV12-5 to TRBJ1-3, with a possible D match to TRBD1 (5 bases). The CDR3 is 15 amino acids. Trimming took off 3 bases at V and 4 bases at J, with 13 bases between the two ends. Germline assignment: CDR1 LGHNT and CDR2 FRNRAP. The CDR3 DNA reads as TGTGCTAGTGGTTTAGGCTTGAGGGGCGGAAACACCATATATTTT. It yields the protein CASGLGLRGGNTIYF.

V gene TRBV4-1 combines with J gene TRBJ2-2; a weak D match, TRBD2 (6 bases). The CDR3 has 14 amino acids. The V gene's germline CDR1 is MGHRA and CDR2 YSYEKL. V was trimmed by 0 bases and J by 5 bases, leaving 7 bases between them. The CDR3 nucleotides read TGCGCCAGCAGCCAAGATGCGGGAACCGGGGAGCTGTTTTTT. This encodes CASSQDAGTGELFF.

The chain links TRBV28 to TRBJ2-2; maybe TRBD2 (5 bases). Germline V lookup: CDR1 MDHEN, CDR2 SYDVKM. The germline V and J ends were trimmed by 3 bases and 4 bases, with 15 bases remaining between them. CDR3 length: 16 amino acids. CDR3 sequence reads: CASSFFGVGVTGELFF. CDR3 DNA: TGTGCCAGCAGTTTTTTCGGGGTCGGGGTCACCGGGGAGCTGTTTTTT.

The chain links TRBV7-2 to TRBJ1-5; D gene unclear. The CDR3 contains 18 residues. V lost 4 bases to trimming and J lost 5 bases, with 24 bases between them. Germline-derived CDR1 and CDR2 are SGHTA and FQGNSA. CDR3 in amino acids: CASSSPPHSRFGDQPQHF. CDR3 nucleotide sequence: TGTGCCAGCAGCTCGCCCCCGCACAGCCGGTTCGGGGATCAGCCCCAGCATTTT.

The chain has TRBV2 and TRBJ2-2, with a weak D call TRBD1 (6 bases). CDR1 is SNHLY, CDR2 FYNNEI, per germline. The CDR3 runs 15 residues. V lost 3 bases, J lost 7 bases, and 15 bases lay in between. CDR3 nucleotide sequence: TGTGCCAGCAGTGACCACAGGGTGGGGATCGGGGAGCTGTTTTTT. Encoded protein: CASSDHRVGIGELFF.